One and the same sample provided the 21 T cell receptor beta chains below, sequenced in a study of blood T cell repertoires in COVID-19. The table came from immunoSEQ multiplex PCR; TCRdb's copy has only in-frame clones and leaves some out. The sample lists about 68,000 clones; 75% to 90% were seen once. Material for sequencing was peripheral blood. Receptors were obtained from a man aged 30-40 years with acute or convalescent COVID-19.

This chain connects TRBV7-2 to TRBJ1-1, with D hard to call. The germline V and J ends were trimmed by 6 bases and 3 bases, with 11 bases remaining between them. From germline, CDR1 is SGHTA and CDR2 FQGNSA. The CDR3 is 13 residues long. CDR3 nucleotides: TGTGCCAGCAGTTTCCTCTTTGACACTGAAGCTTTCTTT. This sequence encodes CASSFLFDTEAFF.

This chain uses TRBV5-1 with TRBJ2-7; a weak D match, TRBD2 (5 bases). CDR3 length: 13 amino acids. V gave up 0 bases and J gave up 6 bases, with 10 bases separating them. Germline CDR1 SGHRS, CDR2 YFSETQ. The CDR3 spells CASSLEDGVEQYF. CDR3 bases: TGCGCCAGCAGCTTGGAGGACGGGGTCGAGCAGTACTTC.

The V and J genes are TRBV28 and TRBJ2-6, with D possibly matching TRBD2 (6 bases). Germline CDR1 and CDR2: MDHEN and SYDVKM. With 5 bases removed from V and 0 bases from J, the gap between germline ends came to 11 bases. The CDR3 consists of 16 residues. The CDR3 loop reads CASSPDGSSGANVLTF. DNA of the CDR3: TGTGCCAGCAGTCCGGACGGGAGCTCTGGGGCCAACGTCCTGACTTTC.

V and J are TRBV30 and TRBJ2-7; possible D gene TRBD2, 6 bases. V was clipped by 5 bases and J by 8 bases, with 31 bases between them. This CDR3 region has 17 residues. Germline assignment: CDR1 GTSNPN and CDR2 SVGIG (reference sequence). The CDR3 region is CAWASSGALSSLGKQYF. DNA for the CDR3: TGTGCCTGGGCAAGCTCGGGAGCCCTATCTTCCCTTGGCAAGCAGTACTTC.

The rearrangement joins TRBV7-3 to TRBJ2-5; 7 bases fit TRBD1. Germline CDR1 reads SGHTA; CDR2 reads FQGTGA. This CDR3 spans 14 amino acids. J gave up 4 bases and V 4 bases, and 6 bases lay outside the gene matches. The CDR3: CASSSRDRGETQYF. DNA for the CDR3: TGTGCCAGCAGCTCCAGGGACAGAGGAGAGACCCAGTACTTC.

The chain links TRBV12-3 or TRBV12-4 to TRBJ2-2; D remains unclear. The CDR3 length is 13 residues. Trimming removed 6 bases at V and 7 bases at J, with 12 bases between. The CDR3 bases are TGTGCCAGCAGCCCTCCGCCAGGCGGGGAGCTGTTTTTT. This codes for CASSPPPGGELFF.

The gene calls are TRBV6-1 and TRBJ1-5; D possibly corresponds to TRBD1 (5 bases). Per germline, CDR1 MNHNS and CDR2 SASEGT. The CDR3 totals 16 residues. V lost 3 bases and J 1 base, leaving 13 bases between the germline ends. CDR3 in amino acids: CASSEHGPGSNQPQHF. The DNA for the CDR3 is TGTGCCAGCAGTGAGCATGGTCCAGGGAGCAATCAGCCCCAGCATTTT.

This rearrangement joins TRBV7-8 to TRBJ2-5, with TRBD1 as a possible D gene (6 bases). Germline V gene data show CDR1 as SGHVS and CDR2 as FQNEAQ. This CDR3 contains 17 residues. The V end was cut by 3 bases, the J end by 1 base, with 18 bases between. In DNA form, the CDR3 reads TGTGCCAGCAGCTTCAACCAAGGACAGCTACTCCAAGAGACCCAGTACTTC. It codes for CASSFNQGQLLQETQYF.

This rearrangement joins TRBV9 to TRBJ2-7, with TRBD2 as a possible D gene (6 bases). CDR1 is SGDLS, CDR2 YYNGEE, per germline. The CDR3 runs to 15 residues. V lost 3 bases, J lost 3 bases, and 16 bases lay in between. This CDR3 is CASSAQAGKNYEQYF. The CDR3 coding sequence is TGTGCCAGCAGCGCCCAGGCGGGAAAAAACTACGAGCAGTACTTC.

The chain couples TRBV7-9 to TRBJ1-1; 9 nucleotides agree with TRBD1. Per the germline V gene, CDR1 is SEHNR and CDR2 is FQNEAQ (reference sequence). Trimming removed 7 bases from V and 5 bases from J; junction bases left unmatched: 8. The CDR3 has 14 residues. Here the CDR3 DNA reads TGTGCCAGCAAGGAACAGGGGGCGAGGACTGAAGCTTTCTTT. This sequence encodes CASKEQGARTEAFF.

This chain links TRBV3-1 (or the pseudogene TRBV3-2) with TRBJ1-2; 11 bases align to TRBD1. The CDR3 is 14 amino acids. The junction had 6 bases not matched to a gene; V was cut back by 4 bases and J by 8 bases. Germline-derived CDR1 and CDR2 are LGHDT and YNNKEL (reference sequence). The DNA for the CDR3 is TGTGCCAGCAGCCCGGGGACAGGGGGTTGGGGCTACACCTTC. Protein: CASSPGTGGWGYTF.

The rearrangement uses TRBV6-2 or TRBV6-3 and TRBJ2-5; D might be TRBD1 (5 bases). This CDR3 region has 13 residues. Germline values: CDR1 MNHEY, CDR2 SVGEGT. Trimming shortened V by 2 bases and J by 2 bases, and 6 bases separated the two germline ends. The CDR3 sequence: CASSYRTQETQYF. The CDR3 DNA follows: TGTGCCAGCAGTTACAGGACACAAGAGACCCAGTACTTC.

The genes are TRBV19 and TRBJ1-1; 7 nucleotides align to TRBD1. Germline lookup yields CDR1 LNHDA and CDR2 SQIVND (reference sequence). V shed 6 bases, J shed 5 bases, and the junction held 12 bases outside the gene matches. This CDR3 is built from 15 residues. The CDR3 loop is CASRREGGGGTEAFF. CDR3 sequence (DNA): TGTGCCAGTAGGCGGGAAGGAGGGGGCGGGACTGAAGCTTTCTTT.

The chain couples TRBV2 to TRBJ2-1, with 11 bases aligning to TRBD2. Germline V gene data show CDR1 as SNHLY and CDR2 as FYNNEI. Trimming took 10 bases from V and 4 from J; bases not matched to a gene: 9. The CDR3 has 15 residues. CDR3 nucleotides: TGTGCCACCGAGGGACTAGCGGAAATTTACAATGAGCAGTTCTTC. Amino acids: CATEGLAEIYNEQFF. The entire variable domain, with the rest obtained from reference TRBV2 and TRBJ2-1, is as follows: EPEVTQTPSHQVTQMGQEVILRCVPISNHLYFYWYRQILGQKVEFLVSFYNNEISEKSEIFDDQFSVERPDGSNFTLKIRSTKLEDSAMYFCATEGLAEIYNEQFFGPGTRLTVL.

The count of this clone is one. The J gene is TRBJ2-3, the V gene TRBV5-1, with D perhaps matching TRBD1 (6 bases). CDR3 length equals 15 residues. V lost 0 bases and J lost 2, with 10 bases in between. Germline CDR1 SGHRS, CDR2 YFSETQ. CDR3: CASSLAAGATDTQYF. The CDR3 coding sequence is TGCGCCAGCAGCTTGGCGGCAGGGGCCACAGATACGCAGTATTTT. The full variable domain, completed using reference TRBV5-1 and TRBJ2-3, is KAGVTQTPRYLIKTRGQQVTLSCSPISGHRSVSWYQQTPGQGLQFLFEYFSETQRNKGNFPGRFSGRQFSNSRSEMNVSTLELGDSALYLCASSLAAGATDTQYFGPGTRLTVL.

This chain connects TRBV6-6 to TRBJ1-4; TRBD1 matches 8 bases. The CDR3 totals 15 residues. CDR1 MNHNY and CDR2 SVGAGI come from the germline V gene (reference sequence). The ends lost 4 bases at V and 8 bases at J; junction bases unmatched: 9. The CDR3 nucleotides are TGTGCCAGCAGTTCAAAGACAGGGGAGGCGGAAAAACTGTTTTTT. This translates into CASSSKTGEAEKLFF.

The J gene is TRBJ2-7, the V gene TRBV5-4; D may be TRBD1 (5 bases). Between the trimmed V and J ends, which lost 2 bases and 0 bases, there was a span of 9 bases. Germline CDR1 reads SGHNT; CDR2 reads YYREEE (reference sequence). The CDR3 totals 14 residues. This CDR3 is CASSLVDSSYEQYF. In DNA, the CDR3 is TGTGCCAGCAGCTTAGTTGACAGCTCCTACGAGCAGTACTTC.

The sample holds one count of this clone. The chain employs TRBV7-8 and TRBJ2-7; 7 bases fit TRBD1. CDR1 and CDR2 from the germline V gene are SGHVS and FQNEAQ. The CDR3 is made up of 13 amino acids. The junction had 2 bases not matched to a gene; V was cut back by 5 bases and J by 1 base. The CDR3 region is CASSPGQSYEQYF. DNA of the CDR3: TGTGCCAGCAGCCCGGGACAGTCCTACGAGCAGTACTTC.

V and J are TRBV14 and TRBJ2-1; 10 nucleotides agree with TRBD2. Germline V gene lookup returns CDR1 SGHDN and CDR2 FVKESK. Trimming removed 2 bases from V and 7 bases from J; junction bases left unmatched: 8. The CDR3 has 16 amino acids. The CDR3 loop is CASSQSQGLARNEQFF. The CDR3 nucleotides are TGTGCCAGCAGCCAATCTCAGGGACTAGCGAGGAATGAGCAGTTCTTC.

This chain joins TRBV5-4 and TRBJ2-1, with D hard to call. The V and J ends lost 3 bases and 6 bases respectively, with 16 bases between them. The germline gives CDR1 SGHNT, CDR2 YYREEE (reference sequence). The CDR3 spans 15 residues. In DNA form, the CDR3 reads TGTGCCAGCAGCTCTGACTCCGCGTCCCGCAATGAGCAGTTCTTC. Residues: CASSSDSASRNEQFF. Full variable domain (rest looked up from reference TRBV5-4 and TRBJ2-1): ETGVTQSPTHLIKTRGQQVTLRCSSQSGHNTVSWYQQALGQGPQFIFQYYREEENGRGNFPPRFSGLQFPNYSSELNVNALELDDSALYLCASSSDSASRNEQFFGPGTRLTVL.

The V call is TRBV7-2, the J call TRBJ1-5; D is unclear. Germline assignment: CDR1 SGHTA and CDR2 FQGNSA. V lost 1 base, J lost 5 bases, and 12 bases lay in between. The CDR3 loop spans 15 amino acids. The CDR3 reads CASSLVAASHQPQHF. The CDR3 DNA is TGTGCCAGCAGCTTAGTTGCGGCCTCTCATCAGCCCCAGCATTTT.